Here is one TCR beta chain with its context. The junction had 4 bases not matched to a gene; V was cut back by 0 bases and J by 6 bases. The germline gives CDR1 SGDLS, CDR2 YYNGEE. This CDR3 has 16 amino acids. The source of the sample is a study of blood T cell repertoires in COVID-19. Living in about two dozen US areas, the participants were between roughly 18 and 95 years of age. Sequenced by immunoSEQ multiplex PCR; TCRdb stores in-frame clones only, minus some. This table has hundreds of thousands of clones, over 75% appearing once. Sequencing was done on a sample of PBMCs or T cells enriched from blood (not recorded which). This TCR came from a man aged 25-45 years who had recovered from COVID-19. The gene calls are TRBV9 and TRBJ1-6; 9 bases map to TRBD1. The CDR3 loop reads CASSVGDRDFNSPLHF. CDR3 sequence (DNA): TGTGCCAGCAGCGTAGGGGACAGGGATTTTAATTCACCCCTCCACTTT.